What follows is one T cell receptor (beta chain) and its context. Its specificity is not known. This sample is part of a study of siplizumab effects on memory and regulatory T cells. Overall study findings and caveats: Neither a naive nor a memory phenotype was assignable to roughly 80-96% of proliferating CD4+ or CD8+ clones. Fewer alloreactive sequences mapped to unstimulated CD4+ memory cells under siplizumab.

TCRdb's copy holds only in-frame clones and misses some; the assay was immunoSEQ multiplex PCR. Of 100,000 or so clones listed, less than 95% were seen once; the top ten hold about 0.6%. The CDR3 extends over 14 amino acids. Trimming cost V 0 bases and J 8 bases, with 12 bases left between them. CDR1 and CDR2 from the germline V gene are SGHRS and YFSETQ. J is TRBJ2-1 and V is TRBV5-1, with D possibly matching TRBD2 (6 bases). The sequencing sample was made of Tregs sorted from blood. This clonotype originated in a human donor in good health. This CDR3 reads CASSLGGTGDEQFF. The CDR3 DNA sequence: TGCGCCAGCAGCTTGGGGGGGACTGGAGATGAGCAGTTCTTC.